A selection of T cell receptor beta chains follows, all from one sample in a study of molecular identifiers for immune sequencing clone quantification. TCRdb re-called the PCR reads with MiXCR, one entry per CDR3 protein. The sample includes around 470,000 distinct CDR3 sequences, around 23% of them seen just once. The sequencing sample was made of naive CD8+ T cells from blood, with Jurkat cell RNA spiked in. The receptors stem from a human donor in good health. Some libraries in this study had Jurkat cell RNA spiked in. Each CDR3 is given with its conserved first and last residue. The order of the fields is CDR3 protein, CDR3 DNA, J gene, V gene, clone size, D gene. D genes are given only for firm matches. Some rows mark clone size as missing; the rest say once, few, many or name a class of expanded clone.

CALTRTDDSSSGANVLTF TGTGCCCTGACGAGGACGGATGATTCAAGCTCTGGGGCCAACGTCCTGACTTTC TRBJ2-6 TRBV2 many .
CASLPAGLHFYNEQFF TGTGCCAGCCTACCCGCGGGACTCCACTTTTACAATGAGCAGTTCTTC TRBJ2-1 TRBV2 . .
CASSYSSYNSPLHF TGTGCCAGTAGCTACAGCTCCTATAATTCACCCCTCCACTTT TRBJ1-6 TRBV19 few .
CASSNPTSGRNRDTQYF TGTGCCAGTAGTAACCCGACTAGCGGGAGGAATAGAGATACGCAGTATTTT TRBJ2-3 TRBV19 few TRBD2
CASSYGGGIIADTQYF TGTGCCAGCAGTTATGGCGGAGGGATTATTGCAGATACGCAGTATTTT TRBJ2-3 TRBV6-5 . .
CASREGPGGNQPQHF TGTGCCAGCCGGGAGGGGCCGGGGGGCAATCAGCCCCAGCATTTT TRBJ1-5 TRBV2 many .
CASSSPGFSGNTIYF TGTGCCAGCAGTTCCCCAGGATTCTCTGGAAACACCATATATTTT TRBJ1-3 TRBV12-3/TRBV12-4 many .
CATSDSTGGSGGLDTQYF TGTGCCACCAGTGATTCAACGGGGGGCTCAGGGGGGCTAGATACGCAGTATTTT TRBJ2-3 TRBV24-1 . .
CASSSGQGTQPQHF TGTGCCAGCAGCTCTGGACAGGGTACTCAGCCCCAGCATTTT TRBJ1-5 TRBV7-2 many TRBD1
CASSGRDRFIAGANVLTF TGTGCCAGCAGTGGAAGAGACAGGTTTATAGCTGGGGCCAACGTCCTGACTTTC TRBJ2-6 TRBV28 . .
CASEGLVTDTQYF TGTGCCAGCGAGGGCCTAGTCACAGATACGCAGTATTTT TRBJ2-3 TRBV12-3/TRBV12-4 few .
CASKRLAGIDTQYF TGTGCCAGCAAAAGACTAGCGGGAATAGATACGCAGTATTTT TRBJ2-3 TRBV2 many TRBD2
CASSRQGATNEKLFF TGTGCCAGTAGTCGGCAGGGGGCGACTAATGAAAAACTGTTTTTT TRBJ1-4 TRBV19 many TRBD1
CASSLEGTGVAGELFF TGTGCCAGCAGCTTAGAAGGGACAGGGGTGGCCGGGGAGCTGTTTTTT TRBJ2-2 TRBV11-2 . TRBD1
CASSHLGLTGTEAFF TGTGCCAGCAGCCACCTAGGGTTGACGGGCACTGAAGCTTTCTTT TRBJ1-1 TRBV14 few .
CASRSITRSTDTQYF TGTGCCAGTAGGTCCATCACAAGGTCCACAGATACGCAGTATTTT TRBJ2-3 TRBV19 . .
CASSRIPQRLVRTDAQYF TGCGCCAGCAGCCGAATTCCTCAAAGACTAGTCCGTACAGATGCGCAGTATTTT TRBJ2-3 TRBV5-1 . .
CANSPNPGNTYNEQFF TGTGCCAACAGCCCCAACCCCGGGAACACATACAATGAGCAGTTCTTC TRBJ2-1 TRBV7-8 . .
CSARETGTATYEQYF TGCAGTGCAAGAGAGACCGGGACTGCGACCTACGAGCAGTACTTC TRBJ2-7 TRBV20-1 many .
CASSIIHGAYEQYF TGTGCCAGTAGTATTATACACGGGGCCTACGAGCAGTACTTC TRBJ2-7 TRBV19 few .
CASSLWDRVPEQFF TGTGCCAGCAGTTTATGGGACAGGGTTCCTGAGCAGTTCTTC TRBJ2-1 TRBV12-3/TRBV12-4 few TRBD1
CASSRRGFGANVLTF TGTGCCAGCAGCCGACGTGGATTTGGGGCCAACGTCCTGACTTTC TRBJ2-6 TRBV11-1 few .
CASSLTGSANQPQHF TGTGCCAGCAGTTTGACAGGGAGTGCCAATCAGCCCCAGCATTTT TRBJ1-5 TRBV28 few TRBD1
CASSMWGSGNTIYF TGTGCCAGTAGTATGTGGGGCTCTGGAAACACCATATATTTT TRBJ1-3 TRBV19 few .
CASSYVGQAYEQYF TGTGCCAGCAGTTACGTTGGACAGGCCTACGAGCAGTACTTC TRBJ2-7 TRBV6-6 many TRBD1
CASSQTGMANEKLFF TGCGCCAGCAGCCAAACAGGGATGGCTAATGAAAAACTGTTTTTT TRBJ1-4 TRBV4-3 . .
CSASKETQCF TGCAGTGCTAGTAAAGAGACCCAGTGCTTC TRBJ2-5 TRBV20-1 . .
CASSLRDRRNYGYTF TGTGCCAGCAGTTTACGAGACAGGAGAAACTATGGCTACACCTTC TRBJ1-2 TRBV12-3/TRBV12-4 . .
CASSFPGVSNQPQHF TGTGCCAGCAGTTTTCCGGGAGTTAGCAATCAGCCCCAGCATTTT TRBJ1-5 TRBV28 many .
CASSEIQADGEQYF TGTGCCAGCAGTGAAATCCAGGCGGACGGCGAGCAGTACTTC TRBJ2-7 TRBV6-1 few .
CASSVDQTSGLTDTQYF TGTGCCAGCAGCGTAGACCAGACTAGCGGGTTAACAGATACGCAGTATTTT TRBJ2-3 TRBV9 many TRBD2
CASRRQGIGSPLHF TGTGCCAGCAGGAGACAGGGTATCGGTTCACCCCTCCACTTT TRBJ1-6 TRBV12-3/TRBV12-4 few TRBD1
CASSGWGGRDSPDTQYF TGTGCCAGCAGCGGGTGGGGCGGGCGGGATAGTCCAGATACGCAGTATTTT TRBJ2-3 TRBV11-2 . .
CASSSRGPQETQYF TGTGCCAGCAGTTCGCGGGGACCTCAAGAGACCCAGTACTTC TRBJ2-5 TRBV27 few .
CSATDRSYEQYF TGCAGTGCAACCGACAGATCCTACGAGCAGTACTTC TRBJ2-7 TRBV20-1 . .
CASSQDIFNGLEAFF TGTGCCAGCAGCCAAGATATCTTCAACGGGCTTGAAGCTTTCTTT TRBJ1-1 TRBV3-1 . .
CSARDPRTSGSWETQYF TGCAGTGCTAGAGACCCTCGGACTAGCGGGAGTTGGGAGACCCAGTACTTC TRBJ2-5 TRBV20-1 . TRBD2
CASRVGEKTEALF TGTGCGAGCAGGGTGGGAGAGAAGACTGAAGCGCTCTTT TRBJ1-1 TRBV27 . .
CASSVVRSAGTGELFF TGTGCCAGCAGCGTGGTGCGATCCGCAGGCACCGGGGAGCTGTTTTTT TRBJ2-2 TRBV9 few .
CASSRAANNQPPHF TGTGCCAGCAGTAGGGCAGCGAACAATCAGCCCCCGCATTTT TRBJ1-5 TRBV2 . .
CASSSWIVAGGPGTDTQYF TGTGCCAGCAGTTCTTGGATAGTAGCGGGAGGGCCGGGGACAGATACGCAGTATTTT TRBJ2-3 TRBV28 few TRBD2
CASNPTGGADTQYF TGTGCCAGCAACCCGACAGGGGGCGCAGATACGCAGTATTTT TRBJ2-3 TRBV7-9 many TRBD1
CASSQPLGLLKETQYF TGTGCCAGCAGCCAACCCTTGGGACTTTTAAAAGAGACCCAGTACTTC TRBJ2-5 TRBV3-1 . .
CASSLGGDHGGEKLIF TGTGCCAGCAGCTTAGGCGGGGACCACGGAGGTGAAAAACTGATTTTT TRBJ1-4 TRBV13 . .
CASNYGGGCYGYTF TGCGCCAGCAATTACGGTGGCGGATGCTATGGCTACACCTTC TRBJ1-2 TRBV23-1 many .
CASSYSSLTPTDTQYF TGTGCCAGCAGTTACTCGAGCCTTACCCCCACAGATACGCAGTATTTT TRBJ2-3 TRBV6-2/TRBV6-3 few .
CASSTGQLDEKLFF TGCGCCAGCAGTACAGGACAGTTAGATGAAAAACTGTTTTTT TRBJ1-4 TRBV4-1 few .
CASTEGALNTEAFF TGTGCCAGCACTGAAGGGGCCTTGAACACTGAAGCTTTCTTT TRBJ1-1 TRBV6-6 many .